This entry lists 10 T cell receptor beta chains sequenced from one sample in a study of blood T cell repertoires in COVID-19. The table came from immunoSEQ multiplex PCR; TCRdb's copy has only in-frame clones and leaves some out. Of approximately 170,000 clones listed, about 86% are singletons. The sequencing input was peripheral blood. The origin of the receptors is a woman between 65 and 79 years old with acute or convalescent COVID-19.

The chain has TRBV24-1 and TRBJ2-7; 8 positions agree with TRBD2. The CDR3 covers 15 residues. Per germline, CDR1 KGHDR and CDR2 SFDVKD. V lost 2 bases to trimming and J lost 6 bases; unmatched junction nucleotides: 8. CDR3 nucleotides: TGTGCCACCAGTGATTCAGGGACTAGTTCTGGCGAGCAGTACTTC. Translation gives CATSDSGTSSGEQYF.

The chain combines TRBV14 with TRBJ1-3; 9 bases are a match to TRBD1. The CDR3 contains 17 residues. V was pared by 10 bases and J by 0 bases, with 13 bases of the junction left unmatched. Looked up from germline, CDR1 is SGHDN and CDR2 is FVKESK. The CDR3 region is CANPKRRDRASGNTIYF. Written as DNA, the CDR3 is TGTGCCAATCCGAAAAGGAGGGACAGGGCCTCTGGAAACACCATATATTTT.

CDR3 DNA sequence: TGTGCCAGCTCACCACTCGCCGACAGGGTTGGCGGCTACACCTTC. Residues: CASSPLADRVGGYTF. This chain links TRBV18 with TRBJ1-2, with 7 bases lining up with TRBD1. The CDR3 is 15 residues long. With 1 base clipped from V and 8 bases from J, the junction kept 10 bases outside the gene matches. From germline, CDR1 is KGHSH and CDR2 LQKENI.

The chain uses TRBV19 and TRBJ2-7; weak D call: TRBD2 (6 bases). The CDR3 covers 14 residues. V was shortened by 4 bases and J by 6 bases, with 16 bases between the two germline ends. CDR1 is LNHDA and CDR2 is SQIVND in the germline V gene (reference sequence). The CDR3 is CASSTGPGGREQYF. In DNA, the CDR3 is TGTGCCAGTAGTACAGGGCCCGGGGGACGCGAGCAGTACTTC. The entire variable domain, with the rest obtained from reference TRBV19 and TRBJ2-7, is as follows: DGGITQSPKYLFRKEGQNVTLSCEQNLNHDAMYWYRQDPGQGLRLIYYSQIVNDFQKGDIAEGYSVSREKKESFPLTVTSAQKNPTAFYLCASSTGPGGREQYFGPGTRLTVT.

The J gene is TRBJ2-3, the V gene TRBV24-1, with 7 bases that match TRBD1. The V and J ends lost 0 bases and 1 base, in that order; junction bases with no gene match: 3. Germline assignment: CDR1 KGHDR and CDR2 SFDVKD. The CDR3 has 16 amino acids. CDR3 protein: CATSDLQGVGTDTQYF. The CDR3 nucleotides read TGTGCCACCAGTGATTTGCAGGGGGTAGGCACAGATACGCAGTATTTT.

This clone was observed a handful of times. This sequence joins TRBV2 and TRBJ1-6; 7 nucleotides match TRBD1. The trim removed 6 bases at V and 7 bases at J, leaving 9 bases unmatched. The CDR3 consists of 15 residues. Germline V gene data show CDR1 as SNHLY and CDR2 as FYNNEI. The DNA of the CDR3 is TGTGCCAGCAGATCTACCGGGACAGCAAATTCACCCCTCCACTTT. Translated: CASRSTGTANSPLHF.

This clone has a handful of counts. This chain connects TRBV7-9 to TRBJ1-4, with 7 positions matching TRBD1. Germline V gene sequence: CDR1 SEHNR, CDR2 FQNEAQ (reference sequence). The CDR3 covers 13 residues. The J segment lost 2 bases and the V segment lost 7 bases, leaving 1 base of the junction unmatched. The CDR3 DNA reads as TGTGCCAGCACGACAGGGACTAATGAAAAACTGTTTTTT. Its translation: CASTTGTNEKLFF.

The V gene is TRBV7-2, the J gene TRBJ1-6; unclear D gene. Germline loops: CDR1 SGHTA, CDR2 FQGNSA. V was shortened by 3 bases and J by 6 bases, with 9 bases between the two germline ends. The CDR3 contains 14 residues. The CDR3 nucleotides read TGTGCCAGCAGCTTCATCCCGGGTAATTCACCCCTCCACTTT. Protein sequence: CASSFIPGNSPLHF.

The rearrangement joins TRBV18 to TRBJ1-2; the D is unclear. Trimming took off 0 bases at V and 5 bases at J, with 7 bases between the two ends. The CDR3 runs to 13 residues. The germline gives CDR1 KGHSH, CDR2 LQKENI. Here the CDR3 reads CASSPPRGYGYTF. The CDR3 region has the DNA TGTGCCAGCTCACCACCCCGGGGATATGGCTACACCTTC.

V is TRBV5-4 and J is TRBJ2-7; perhaps TRBD2 as D (5 bases). In germline, CDR1 is SGHNT, CDR2 YYREEE (reference sequence). Trimming pared 5 bases from V and 0 bases from J, leaving 12 bases between. This CDR3 spans 14 amino acids. The CDR3, as DNA: TGTGCCAGCAGGAAGGACTGGAGCTCCTACGAGCAGTACTTC. Encoded protein: CASRKDWSSYEQYF.